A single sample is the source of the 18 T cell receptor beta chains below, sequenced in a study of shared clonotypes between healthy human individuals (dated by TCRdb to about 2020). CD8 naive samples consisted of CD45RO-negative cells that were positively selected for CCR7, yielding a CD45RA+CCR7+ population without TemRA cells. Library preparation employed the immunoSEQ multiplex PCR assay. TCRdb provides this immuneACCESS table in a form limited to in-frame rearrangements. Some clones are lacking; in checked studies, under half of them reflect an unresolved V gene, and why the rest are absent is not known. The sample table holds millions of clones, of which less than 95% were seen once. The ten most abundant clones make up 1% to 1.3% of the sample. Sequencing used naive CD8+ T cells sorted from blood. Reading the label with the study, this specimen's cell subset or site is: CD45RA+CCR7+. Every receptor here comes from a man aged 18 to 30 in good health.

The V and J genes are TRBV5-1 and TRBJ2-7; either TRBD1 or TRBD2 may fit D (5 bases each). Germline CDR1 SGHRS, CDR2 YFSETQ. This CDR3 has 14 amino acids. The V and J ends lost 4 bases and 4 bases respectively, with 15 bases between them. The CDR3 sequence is CASSDRDGVYEQYF. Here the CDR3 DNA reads TGCGCCAGCAGCGACCGGGACGGGGTATACGAGCAGTACTTC.

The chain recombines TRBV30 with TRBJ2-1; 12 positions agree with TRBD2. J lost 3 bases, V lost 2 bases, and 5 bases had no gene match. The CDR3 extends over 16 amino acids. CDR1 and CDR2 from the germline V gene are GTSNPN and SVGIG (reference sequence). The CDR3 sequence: CAWSTLTSGSYNEQFF. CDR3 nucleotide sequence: TGTGCCTGGAGTACCTTGACTAGCGGGAGCTACAATGAGCAGTTCTTC.

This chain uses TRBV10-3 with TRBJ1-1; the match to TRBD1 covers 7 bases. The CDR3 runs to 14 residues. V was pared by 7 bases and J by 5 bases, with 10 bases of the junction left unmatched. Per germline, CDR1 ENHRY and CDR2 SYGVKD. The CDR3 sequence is CAINPTGFGTEAFF. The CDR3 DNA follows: TGTGCCATCAATCCGACAGGGTTTGGTACTGAAGCTTTCTTT.

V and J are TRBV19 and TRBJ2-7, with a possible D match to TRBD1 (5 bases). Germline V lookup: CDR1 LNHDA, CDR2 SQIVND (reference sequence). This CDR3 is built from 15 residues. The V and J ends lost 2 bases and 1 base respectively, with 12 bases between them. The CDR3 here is CASSIFQGNSYEQYF. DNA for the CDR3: TGTGCCAGTAGTATATTCCAGGGTAATTCCTACGAGCAGTACTTC. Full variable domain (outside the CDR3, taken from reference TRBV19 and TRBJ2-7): DGGITQSPKYLFRKEGQNVTLSCEQNLNHDAMYWYRQDPGQGLRLIYYSQIVNDFQKGDIAEGYSVSREKKESFPLTVTSAQKNPTAFYLCASSIFQGNSYEQYFGPGTRLTVT.

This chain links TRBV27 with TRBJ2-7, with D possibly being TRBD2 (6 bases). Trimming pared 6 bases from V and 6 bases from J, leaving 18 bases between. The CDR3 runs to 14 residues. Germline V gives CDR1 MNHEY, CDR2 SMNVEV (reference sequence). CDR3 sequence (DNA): TGTGCCAGCAGCAACCGGGACTTGCGAGCCGAGCAGTACTTC. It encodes CASSNRDLRAEQYF.

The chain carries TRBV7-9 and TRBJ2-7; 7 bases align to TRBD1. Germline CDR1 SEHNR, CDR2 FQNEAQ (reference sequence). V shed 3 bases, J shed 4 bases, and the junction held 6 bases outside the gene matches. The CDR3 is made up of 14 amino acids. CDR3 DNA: TGTGCCAGCAGCTTGACAGGGAGAATATACGAGCAGTACTTC. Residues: CASSLTGRIYEQYF.

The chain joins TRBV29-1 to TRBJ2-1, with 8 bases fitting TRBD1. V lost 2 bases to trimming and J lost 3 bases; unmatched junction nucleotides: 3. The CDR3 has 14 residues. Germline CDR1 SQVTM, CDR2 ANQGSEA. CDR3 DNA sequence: TGCAGCGTTGAATGGGGACAGGTCTACAATGAGCAGTTCTTC. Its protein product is CSVEWGQVYNEQFF.

CDR3 in DNA: TGTGCCAGCAGTTTATCCCGCAAGGGAAACAATGAGCAGTTCTTC. Its protein product is CASSLSRKGNNEQFF. J is TRBJ2-1 and V is TRBV28; D gene uncertain. V was pared by 1 base and J by 5 bases, with 12 bases between. Germline V gene lookup returns CDR1 MDHEN and CDR2 SYDVKM. The CDR3 has 15 residues.

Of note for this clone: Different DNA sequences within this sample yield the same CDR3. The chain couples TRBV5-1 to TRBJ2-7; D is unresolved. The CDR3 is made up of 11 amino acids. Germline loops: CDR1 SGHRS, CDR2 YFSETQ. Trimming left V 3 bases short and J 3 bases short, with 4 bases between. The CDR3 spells CASSSDYEQYF. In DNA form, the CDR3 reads TGCGCCAGCAGCTCAGACTACGAGCAGTACTTC.

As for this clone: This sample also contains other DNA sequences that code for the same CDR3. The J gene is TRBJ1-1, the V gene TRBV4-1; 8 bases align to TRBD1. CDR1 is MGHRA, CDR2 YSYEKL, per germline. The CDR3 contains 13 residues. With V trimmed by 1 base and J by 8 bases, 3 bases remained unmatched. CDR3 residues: CASSQGTGTEAFF. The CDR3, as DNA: TGCGCCAGCAGCCAAGGGACAGGGACCGAAGCTTTCTTT.

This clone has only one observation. For the CDR3, the DNA is TGTGCCAGCAGGCTGGACAGGGATGTGAACACTGAAGCTTTCTTT. Its protein is CASRLDRDVNTEAFF. The chain links TRBV5-6 to TRBJ1-1, with 8 bases fitting TRBD1. V shed 5 bases and J 0 bases; nucleotides not matched to a gene: 6. The CDR3 consists of 15 residues. From germline, CDR1 is SGHDT and CDR2 YYEEEE. Combining the CDR3 with reference TRBV5-6 and TRBJ1-1 gives the whole variable domain DAGVTQSPTHLIKTRGQQVTLRCSPKSGHDTVSWYQQALGQGPQFIFQYYEEEERQRGNFPDRFSGHQFPNYSSELNVNALLLGDSALYLCASRLDRDVNTEAFFGQGTRLTVV.

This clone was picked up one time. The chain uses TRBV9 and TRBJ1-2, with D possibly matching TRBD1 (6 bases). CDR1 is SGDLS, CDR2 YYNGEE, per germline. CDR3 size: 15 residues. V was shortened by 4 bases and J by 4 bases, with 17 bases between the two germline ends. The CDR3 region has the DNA TGTGCCAGCAGCACTACAGGGACCGGGGGCTATGGCTACACCTTC. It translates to CASSTTGTGGYGYTF.

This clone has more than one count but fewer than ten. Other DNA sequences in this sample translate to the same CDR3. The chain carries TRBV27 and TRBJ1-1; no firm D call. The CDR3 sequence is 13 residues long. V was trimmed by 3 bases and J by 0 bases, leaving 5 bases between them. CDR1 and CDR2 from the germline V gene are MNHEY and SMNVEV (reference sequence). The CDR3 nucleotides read TGTGCCAGCAGTTTGTCAGTGAACACTGAAGCTTTCTTT. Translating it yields CASSLSVNTEAFF.

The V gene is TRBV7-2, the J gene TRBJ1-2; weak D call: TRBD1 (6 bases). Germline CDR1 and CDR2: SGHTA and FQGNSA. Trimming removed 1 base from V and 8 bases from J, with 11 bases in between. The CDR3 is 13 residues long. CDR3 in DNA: TGTGCCAGCAGCTTAGTATCAGGGGCCGGCTACACCTTC. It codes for CASSLVSGAGYTF.

The CDR3 nucleotides are TGTGCCAGCAGAAGACTAGCGGGAGTTTCCGAGCAGTACTTC. It yields the protein CASRRLAGVSEQYF. This chain joins TRBV6-5 and TRBJ2-7; 12 bases fit TRBD2. V lost 6 bases and J lost 6; bases outside the gene matches: 6. Germline CDR1 is MNHEY and CDR2 is SVGAGI. The CDR3 contains 14 residues.

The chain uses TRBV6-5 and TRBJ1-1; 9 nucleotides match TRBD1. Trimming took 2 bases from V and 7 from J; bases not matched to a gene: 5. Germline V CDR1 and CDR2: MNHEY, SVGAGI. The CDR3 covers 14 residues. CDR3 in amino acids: CASSYTGGDGEAFF. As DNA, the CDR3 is TGTGCCAGCAGTTACACAGGGGGCGATGGTGAAGCTTTCTTT.

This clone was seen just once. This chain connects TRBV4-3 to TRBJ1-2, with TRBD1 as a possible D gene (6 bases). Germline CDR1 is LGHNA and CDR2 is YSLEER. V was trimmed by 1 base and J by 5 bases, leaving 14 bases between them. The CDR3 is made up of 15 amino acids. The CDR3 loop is CASSQGAGQLYGYTF. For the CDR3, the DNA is TGCGCCAGCAGCCAAGGGGCAGGACAGTTATATGGCTACACCTTC.

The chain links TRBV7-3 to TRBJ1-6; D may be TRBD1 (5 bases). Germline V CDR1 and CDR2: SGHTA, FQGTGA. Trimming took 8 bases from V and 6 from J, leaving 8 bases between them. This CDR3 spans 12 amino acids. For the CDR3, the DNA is TGTGCCAGCCGGGACGGTAATTCACCCCTCCACTTT. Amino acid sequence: CASRDGNSPLHF. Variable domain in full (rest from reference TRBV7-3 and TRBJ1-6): GAGVSQTPSNKVTEKGKYVELRCDPISGHTALYWYRQSLGQGPEFLIYFQGTGAADDSGLPNDRFFAVRPEGSVSTLKIQRTERGDSAVYLCASRDGNSPLHFGNGTRLTVT.